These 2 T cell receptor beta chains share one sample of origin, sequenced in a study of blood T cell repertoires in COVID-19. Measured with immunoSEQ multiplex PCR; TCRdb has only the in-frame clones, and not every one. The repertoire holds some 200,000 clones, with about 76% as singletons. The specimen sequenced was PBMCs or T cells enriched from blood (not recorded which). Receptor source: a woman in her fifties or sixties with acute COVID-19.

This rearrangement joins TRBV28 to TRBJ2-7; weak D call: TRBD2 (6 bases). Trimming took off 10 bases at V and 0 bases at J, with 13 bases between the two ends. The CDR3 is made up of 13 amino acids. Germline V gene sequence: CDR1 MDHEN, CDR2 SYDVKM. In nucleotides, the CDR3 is TGTGCCACCGGGCGGGGAGGCTCCTACGAGCAGTACTTC. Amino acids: CATGRGGSYEQYF.

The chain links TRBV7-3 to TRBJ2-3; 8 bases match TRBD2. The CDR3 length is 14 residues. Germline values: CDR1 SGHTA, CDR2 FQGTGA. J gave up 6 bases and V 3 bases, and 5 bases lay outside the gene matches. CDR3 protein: CASSLRTSSDTQYF. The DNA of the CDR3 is TGTGCCAGCAGCTTGAGGACTAGCTCGGATACGCAGTATTTT.